This T cell receptor beta chain was obtained from a study of blood T cell repertoires in COVID-19. Study-wide background: Researchers got acute and convalescent COVID-19 samples from the United States, Italy and Spain. The cDNA or gDNA used as material had been derived from T cells, B-cell-depleted T cells, or PBMCs.

As originally analysed: It was from reference gene primer amplification that nucleated cell counts were estimated. The method was immunoSEQ multiplex PCR; TCRdb's version includes in-frame clones alone and lacks a portion of them. V, J and clone size reflect that table, while D and trimming were determined from the DNA. The profile shows roughly 30,000 clones, over 90% of them singletons. Germline CDR1 reads SGHDN; CDR2 reads FVKESK. This CDR3 comprises 17 residues. J gave up 8 bases and V 0 bases, and 13 bases lay outside the gene matches. This sequence originates from a human donor in a cohort sampled during active COVID-19. The J gene is TRBJ1-3, the V gene TRBV14, with 7 positions matching TRBD1. The sequencing sample was made of peripheral blood. CDR3 in amino acids: CASSQEGLRQGAYTIYF. The CDR3 DNA is TGTGCCAGCAGCCAAGAAGGATTGAGACAGGGTGCATACACCATATATTTT.